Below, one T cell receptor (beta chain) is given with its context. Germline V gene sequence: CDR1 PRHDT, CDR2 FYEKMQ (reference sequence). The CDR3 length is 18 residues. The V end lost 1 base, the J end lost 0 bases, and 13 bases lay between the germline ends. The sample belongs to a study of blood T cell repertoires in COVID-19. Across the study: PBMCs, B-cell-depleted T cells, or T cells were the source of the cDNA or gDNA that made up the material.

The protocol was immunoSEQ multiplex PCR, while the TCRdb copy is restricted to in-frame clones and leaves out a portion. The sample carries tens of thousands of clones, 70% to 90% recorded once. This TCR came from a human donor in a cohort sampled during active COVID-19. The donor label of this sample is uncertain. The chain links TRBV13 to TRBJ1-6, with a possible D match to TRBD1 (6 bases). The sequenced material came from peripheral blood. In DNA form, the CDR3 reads TGTGCCAGCAGCTTAGTGGGGGCTGGGGGCTCCTATAATTCACCCCTCCACTTT. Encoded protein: CASSLVGAGGSYNSPLHF.